What follows are 20 T cell receptor beta chains derived from one specimen sequenced in a study of CD8+ T cells in alopecia areata. The investigators collected lesional scalp punch biopsies and peripheral blood from alopecia areata patients. Sequencing relied on a cDNA template that was reverse transcribed from extracted RNA. Clones were sequenced by immunoSEQ multiplex PCR, and TCRdb holds only the in-frame ones, with some missing. The sample consists of some 5,500 clones, around 60% of them appearing once. The source material was skin, sampled at week 0. These receptors all come from a human donor with alopecia areata.

This chain uses TRBV6-1 with TRBJ1-1; D remains ambiguous. Germline CDR1 reads MNHNS; CDR2 reads SASEGT. V lost 8 bases, J lost 4 bases, and 8 bases lay in between. CDR3 length equals 11 residues. As DNA, the CDR3 is TGTGCCAGCGGGTTCGGCACTGAAGCTTTCTTT. Translation gives CASGFGTEAFF.

This rearrangement joins TRBV5-5 to TRBJ2-3; D call uncertain. The V and J ends lost 0 bases and 5 bases respectively, with 10 bases between them. Looked up from germline, CDR1 is SGHKS and CDR2 is YYEKEE (reference sequence). The CDR3 covers 14 residues. CDR3 in amino acids: CASSLDLVKDTQYF. In DNA, the CDR3 is TGTGCCAGCAGCTTGGACCTAGTCAAAGATACGCAGTATTTT.

The chain couples TRBV19 to TRBJ1-2; maybe TRBD1 (6 bases). The CDR3 sequence is 16 residues long. Looked up from germline, CDR1 is LNHDA and CDR2 is SQIVND (reference sequence). The ends were cut back, 2 bases at V and 4 bases at J, with 17 bases in the middle. DNA for the CDR3: TGTGCCAGTAGTATAAGGGGGACCAGGGGCGCCTATGGCTACACCTTC. It specifies CASSIRGTRGAYGYTF.

This clone was observed a few times. This chain links TRBV5-1 with TRBJ2-7; 7 bases align to TRBD1. The germline gives CDR1 SGHRS, CDR2 YFSETQ. The CDR3 has 17 residues. The junction had 9 bases not matched to a gene; V was cut back by 0 bases and J by 0 bases. The CDR3 coding sequence is TGCGCCAGCAGCTTGGAAACGACAGGGCTTTTCTCCTACGAGCAGTACTTC. This encodes CASSLETTGLFSYEQYF.

The genes are TRBV6-5 and TRBJ2-7; D is perhaps TRBD1 (5 bases). The CDR3 length is 11 residues. CDR1 and CDR2 from the germline V gene are MNHEY and SVGAGI. The germline V and J ends were trimmed by 6 bases and 5 bases, with 8 bases remaining between them. CDR3 sequence: CASRGPHEQYF. The CDR3, as DNA: TGTGCCAGCAGGGGGCCCCACGAGCAGTACTTC.

This rearrangement joins TRBV19 to TRBJ2-4; D may correspond to TRBD1 or TRBD2 (5 bases each). The CDR3 spans 11 residues. Germline V gene lookup returns CDR1 LNHDA and CDR2 SQIVND (reference sequence). V was pared by 9 bases and J by 8 bases, with 11 bases between. DNA of the CDR3: TGTGCCAGCTCGCGAGGGGACATTCAGTACTTC. This translates into CASSRGDIQYF.

The chain joins TRBV7-3 to TRBJ2-2; D is unresolved. The CDR3 has 19 residues. Trimming removed 1 base at V and 1 base at J, with 19 bases between. From germline, CDR1 is SGHTA and CDR2 FQGTGA. The CDR3: CASSLNVRRAAENTGELFF. Written as DNA, the CDR3 is TGTGCCAGCAGCTTAAACGTTCGTAGGGCGGCAGAGAACACCGGGGAGCTGTTTTTT. The variable domain in full, with the rest retrieved from reference TRBV7-3 and TRBJ2-2, is GAGVSQTPSNKVTEKGKYVELRCDPISGHTALYWYRQSLGQGPEFLIYFQGTGAADDSGLPNDRFFAVRPEGSVSTLKIQRTERGDSAVYLCASSLNVRRAAENTGELFFGEGSRLTVL.

This clone turned up a few times. Relative to the germline gene, one junction end is altered; a read error may explain this. The V call is TRBV4-1, the J call TRBJ2-5; the D gene is possibly TRBD2 (6 bases). The CDR3 spans 15 residues. Looked up from germline, CDR1 is MGHRA and CDR2 is YSYEKL. The CDR3 sequence is CASSQDRRGVETQYF. The CDR3 DNA is TGTGCCAGCAGCCAAGATCGGCGGGGAGTAGAGACCCAGTACTTC.

The chain combines TRBV5-1 with TRBJ2-2; 9 bases fit TRBD1. The V gene end was trimmed by 0 bases and the J gene end by 5 bases; junction bases not matched to a gene: 8. The CDR3 loop spans 17 amino acids. Germline CDR1 is SGHRS and CDR2 is YFSETQ. CDR3 coding DNA: TGCGCCAGCAGCTTGGCCGGGACAGGGTTTGGAACCGGGGAGCTGTTTTTT. Translation gives CASSLAGTGFGTGELFF.

The chain employs TRBV12-1 and TRBJ2-5; the table's D call TRBD1 went unverified against the DNA. TRBV12-1 is marked as a pseudogene. This CDR3 region has 17 residues. Written as DNA, the CDR3 is TGTGCCAGCAGCAAAAGGGCGGACAGGGGCACTTCAGAGACCCAGTACTTC. Amino acid sequence: CASSKRADRGTSETQYF.

The genes are TRBV5-1 and TRBJ2-1; 9 nucleotides match TRBD2. Germline loops: CDR1 SGHRS, CDR2 YFSETQ. This CDR3 spans 15 amino acids. V was pared by 1 base and J by 12 bases, with 11 bases of the junction left unmatched. The CDR3 is CASSLFGTSSEGQFF. The DNA for the CDR3 is TGCGCCAGCAGCTTGTTCGGGACTAGCTCCGAGGGGCAGTTCTTC.

Remarks on this clone: At the DNA level, this CDR3 is encoded by other sequences in the same sample as well. The chain is built from TRBV6-1 and TRBJ1-1, with 7 bases aligning to TRBD1. The CDR3 is made up of 14 amino acids. The V gene end was trimmed by 4 bases and the J gene end by 1 base; junction bases not matched to a gene: 3. The germline V gene has CDR1 MNHNS and CDR2 SASEGT. The CDR3 DNA sequence: TGTGCCAGCAGTGTCGACAGGGCGAACACTGAAGCTTTCTTT. This codes for CASSVDRANTEAFF.

This clone was seen only a few times. The CDR3 nucleotides read TGTGCCAGCAGCTTGGCGGGGGTGGGCACCGGGGAGCTGTTTTTT. Translation: CASSLAGVGTGELFF. This chain uses TRBV5-4 with TRBJ2-2; D possibly corresponds to TRBD2 (6 bases). The CDR3 is 15 residues long. The ends were cut back, 0 bases at V and 4 bases at J, with 10 bases in the middle. From germline, CDR1 is SGHNT and CDR2 YYREEE (reference sequence). The full variable domain, with the rest looked up from reference TRBV5-4 and TRBJ2-2, is ETGVTQSPTHLIKTRGQQVTLRCSSQSGHNTVSWYQQALGQGPQFIFQYYREEENGRGNFPPRFSGLQFPNYSSELNVNALELDDSALYLCASSLAGVGTGELFFGEGSRLTVL.

The chain uses TRBV7-2 and TRBJ2-5, with TRBD2 matching 10 bases. Germline CDR1 reads SGHTA; CDR2 reads FQGNSA. The CDR3 is 15 amino acids. Trimming at V came to 4 bases and at J to 2 bases, leaving 4 bases not matched to a gene. The CDR3 region is CASSYKAGGQETQYF. DNA of the CDR3: TGTGCCAGCAGCTATAAAGCGGGGGGGCAAGAGACCCAGTACTTC.

This clone was observed a handful of times. The J gene is TRBJ2-5, the V gene TRBV5-1; the match to TRBD1 covers 8 bases. J lost 4 bases, V lost 1 base, and 3 bases had no gene match. The germline gives CDR1 SGHRS, CDR2 YFSETQ. The CDR3 spans 14 residues. The CDR3 is CASSLIGTGETQYF. CDR3 in DNA: TGCGCCAGCAGCTTGATAGGGACAGGAGAGACCCAGTACTTC.

This clone was detected a few times. The gene calls are TRBV5-8 and TRBJ2-3, with unresolved D. Germline V lookup: CDR1 SGHTS, CDR2 YDEGEE. V lost 2 bases and J 6 bases, leaving 10 bases between the germline ends. This CDR3 region has 13 residues. The CDR3 is CASSLNNLDTQYF. CDR3 coding DNA: TGTGCCAGCAGCTTAAACAATTTGGATACGCAGTATTTT.

The gene calls are TRBV18 and TRBJ2-3; unclear D gene. Germline V lookup: CDR1 KGHSH, CDR2 LQKENI. This CDR3 is built from 15 residues. The ends were cut back, 1 base at V and 0 bases at J, with 8 bases in the middle. CDR3 sequence (DNA): TGTGCCAGCTCACCACGGGTTTTCAGCACAGATACGCAGTATTTT. It codes for CASSPRVFSTDTQYF. Together with reference TRBV18 and TRBJ2-3, the CDR3 gives the full variable domain: NAGVMQNPRHLVRRRGQEARLRCSPMKGHSHVYWYRQLPEEGLKFMVYLQKENIIDESGMPKERFSAEFPKEGPSILRIQQVVRGDSAAYFCASSPRVFSTDTQYFGPGTRLTVL.

The rearrangement uses TRBV4-2 and TRBJ2-3; D is possibly TRBD2 (5 bases). This CDR3 contains 15 residues. CDR1 and CDR2 from the germline V gene are LGHNA and YNFKEQ. V gave up 0 bases and J gave up 1 base, with 8 bases separating them. CDR3: CASSQDRRGTDTQYF. The CDR3 nucleotides are TGTGCCAGCAGCCAAGATCGGCGGGGCACAGATACGCAGTATTTT.

The chain employs TRBV6-1 and TRBJ2-3; D unresolved. The V gene lost 4 bases and the J gene lost 2 bases, with 4 bases spanning the gap. The CDR3 has 12 amino acids. Germline V CDR1 and CDR2: MNHNS, SASEGT. The CDR3 DNA follows: TGTGCCAGCAGTGGGGACACAGATACGCAGTATTTT. Translation gives CASSGDTDTQYF.

This clone was counted between two and nine times. The V gene is TRBV28, the J gene TRBJ1-6; D may be TRBD1 (5 bases). Germline loops: CDR1 MDHEN, CDR2 SYDVKM. This CDR3 region has 18 residues. V was shortened by 2 bases and J by 0 bases, with 14 bases between the two germline ends. The CDR3 DNA follows: TGTGCCAGCAGTTTAACCCGGGACCGTAGCTCCTATAATTCACCCCTCCACTTT. Its protein product is CASSLTRDRSSYNSPLHF. The complete variable domain, with remaining parts taken from reference TRBV28 and TRBJ1-6, reads DVKVTQSSRYLVKRTGEKVFLECVQDMDHENMFWYRQDPGLGLRLIYFSYDVKMKEKGDIPEGYSVSREKKERFSLILESASTNQTSMYLCASSLTRDRSSYNSPLHFGNGTRLTVT.